Sequencing of this T cell receptor beta chain was carried out in a study of tumor and adjacent non-tumor tissue in lung cancer. At the level of the study: About 4.17 million productive TCRbeta reads were obtained per sample on average.

This clonotype has more than one count but fewer than ten. Its matching antigen is unknown. Compared with germline, one end of the junction differs, possibly owing to a read error. Study-wide points: Shorter survival was associated with higher TCR diversity in tumors.

The template was RNA from unsorted bulk tissue. Distant lung tissue was collected more than 3 cm away from the tumor edge. Donors were chemotherapy-naive, newly diagnosed lung cancer surgical patients in China, August–late 2014. A modified ARM-PCR protocol with three rounds of nested PCR amplified TCRbeta. MiXCR, applied by TCRdb to the multiplex PCR reads, yields one record per CDR3 protein. This table holds approximately 77,000 distinct CDR3 sequences, roughly 80% found once. The CDR3 is 15 amino acids. Germline assignment: CDR1 WNHNN and CDR2 SYGVQD (reference sequence). The sequenced sample consisted of distant non-tumor lung tissue. This TCR was recovered from a man between 60 and 75 years old with non-small cell lung cancer. The chain is built from TRBV10-1 and TRBJ2-1; D is ambiguous. CDR3 amino acids: CTSSENPDSYNEQFF. In DNA, the CDR3 is TGCACCAGCAGTGAAAATCCAGATTCCTATAATGAGCAGTTCTTC.